Below are 4 T cell receptor beta chains sequenced from a single sample in a study of T cell responses to AZD1222 COVID-19 vaccine. Only in-frame clones appear in the TCRdb table, and some are missing; sequencing was by immunoSEQ multiplex PCR. Among some 130,000 clones, over 75% were seen once, and the ten largest hold 7.5% to 8.5%. The sample consisted of peripheral blood, taken on day 0 of AZD1222 vaccination. The receptor source for this set is an adult in good health.

V gene TRBV30 combines with J gene TRBJ2-1; 7 bases are shared with TRBD1. This CDR3 contains 15 residues. V was pared by 5 bases and J by 8 bases, with 15 bases of the junction left unmatched. Looked up from germline, CDR1 is GTSNPN and CDR2 is SVGIG (reference sequence). In DNA form, the CDR3 reads TGTGCCTGGGAAAACCTCCAACAGGGGTGGGATGAGCAGTTCTTC. Translated: CAWENLQQGWDEQFF.

The V call is TRBV18, the J call TRBJ1-1; TRBD1 might be the D (6 bases). The germline V gene has CDR1 KGHSH and CDR2 LQKENI. Trimming cost V 6 bases and J 2 bases, with 13 bases left between them. The CDR3 covers 14 residues. The CDR3 region has the DNA TGTGCCAGCTCTACGGGCAGGGGAAACACTGAAGCTTTCTTT. The encoded protein is CASSTGRGNTEAFF.

The gene calls are TRBV21-1 and TRBJ2-7. TRBV21-1 represents a pseudogene. This CDR3 spans 15 amino acids. The CDR3 DNA reads as TGTGCCAGCACCCTCGGGGCGGATCGTTACTACGAGCAGTACTTC. This encodes CASTLGADRYYEQYF.

The chain joins TRBV13 to TRBJ1-1; D perhaps matches TRBD1 (5 bases). Trimming shortened V by 4 bases and J by 5 bases, and 17 bases separated the two germline ends. This CDR3 has 15 residues. The germline V gene has CDR1 PRHDT and CDR2 FYEKMQ (reference sequence). Here the CDR3 DNA reads TGTGCCAGCAGCTCAACCACGGGGACGGGTACTGAAGCTTTCTTT. Translation gives CASSSTTGTGTEAFF.